This is a list of T cell receptor beta chains from one sample in a study of blood T cell repertoires in COVID-19. Libraries were prepared by immunoSEQ multiplex PCR; TCRdb keeps only in-frame clonotypes and omits some of them. This table holds fewer than 200,000 clones, approximately 82% found once. Sequencing input: PBMCs or T cells enriched from blood (not recorded which). The receptor source for this set is a man aged 55 to 69 who had recovered from COVID-19. CDR3s include the opening cysteine and the closing phenylalanine or tryptophan.

TRBV7-9 CASSLATGLADTQYF
TRBV6-6 CASRRQGNNSPLHF
TRBV7-9 CASSLGGQPYEQYF
TRBV5-1 CASSSRVSGTSAIQYEQYF
TRBV30 CAWSNRGRAMNTEAFF
TRBV28 CASSFSPTVYEQYF
TRBV6-5 CASSYWDSPGAYGYTF
TRBV6-6 CASSPTMTSPPGETQYF
TRBV11-2 CASSLVGSGGRYNEQFF
TRBV3-1/TRBV3-2 CASSQVVSGAGYTF
TRBV7-7 CASSSGTSTVDEQFF
TRBV4-1 CASSQDGGGSSTDTQYF
TRBV29-1 CSVEGTNYGYTF
TRBV11-3 CASSLAGGGYEQYF
TRBV28 CASSLLGRDYDNEQFF
TRBV11-2 CASSLDLLAGGRGDTQYF
TRBV3-1/TRBV3-2 CASSRSGGRTSETQYF
TRBV28 CAIKRTGIGQPQHF
TRBV3-1/TRBV3-2 CASSQPYPSGRHNEQFF
TRBV14 CASSPWEAPKHYGYTF
TRBV29-1 CSVGGRENPGYTF
TRBV5-4 CASSLSGQGLYEQYF
TRBV3-1/TRBV3-2 CASSQGTAGGKQETQYF
TRBV2 CASSVSIGEQYF
TRBV2 CASSPTGGRETQYF
TRBV6-1 CASSEARGYGELFF
TRBV11-1 CASSLARSSRTDTQYF
TRBV7-6 CASSLVMGGQGAYNEQFF
TRBV5-5 CASSFAFTSVEQYF
TRBV19 CASSIDRTYEQYF
TRBV11-2 CASSLNRVGTEAFF
TRBV6-5 CASSYQKGAGNTIYF
TRBV19 CASSTVGDSNQPQHF
TRBV2 CASSEALMAYEGSETQYF
TRBV7-9 CASSPLGAGGINEQFF
TRBV6-5 CATGRRDTSTDTQYF
TRBV19 CASSLRDRLAKNIQYF
TRBV5-5 CASSKLYRDRVLTGQPQHF
TRBV19 CASSFTGVNTQYF
TRBV15 CATSRDGGQGAYGLFF
TRBV5-1 CASSPLGGRDTEAFF
TRBV3-1/TRBV3-2 CASSLILAGANNEQFF
TRBV12-5 CASGLASTGGAYEQYF